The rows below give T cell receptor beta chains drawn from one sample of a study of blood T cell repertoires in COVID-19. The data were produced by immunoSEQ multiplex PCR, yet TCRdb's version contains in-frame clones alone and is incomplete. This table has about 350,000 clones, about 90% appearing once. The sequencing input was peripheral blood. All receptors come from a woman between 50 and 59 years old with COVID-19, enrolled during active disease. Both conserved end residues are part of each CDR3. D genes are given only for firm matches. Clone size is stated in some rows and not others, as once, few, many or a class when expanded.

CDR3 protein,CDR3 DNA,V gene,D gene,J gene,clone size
CASSIVSGTQYF,TGTGCCAGCAGTATAGTCTCAGGGACGCAGTATTTT,TRBV2,-,TRBJ2-3,-
CATSKPGTSGDNEQFF,TGTGCCACCAGCAAACCCGGGACTAGCGGTGACAATGAGCAGTTCTTC,TRBV15,TRBD2,TRBJ2-1,-
CASSLGGGRASGANVLTF,TGTGCCAGCAGCTTAGGAGGAGGTCGGGCCTCTGGGGCCAACGTCCTGACTTTC,TRBV11-3,-,TRBJ2-6,few
CASSRKRYNEQFF,TGTGCCAGTAGTAGGAAGCGATACAATGAGCAGTTCTTC,TRBV19,-,TRBJ2-1,-
CASSIGGASAGTEAFF,TGTGCCAGTAGTATAGGGGGAGCCTCTGCGGGCACTGAAGCTTTCTTT,TRBV19,-,TRBJ1-1,-
CASSVGGRDTGELFF,TGTGCCAGCAGCGTAGGCGGGAGGGATACCGGGGAGCTGTTTTTT,TRBV9,TRBD2,TRBJ2-2,-
CASSLALGAHEQFF,TGTGCCAGCAGCTTAGCGCTTGGGGCCCATGAGCAGTTCTTC,TRBV7-9,-,TRBJ2-1,-
CASSLAGVRAGELFF,TGTGCCAGCAGTTTAGCGGGAGTGAGGGCCGGGGAGCTGTTTTTT,TRBV6-5,TRBD2,TRBJ2-2,once
CASGSRGRDTGELFF,TGTGCTAGTGGTTCCAGGGGGCGCGACACCGGGGAGCTGTTTTTT,TRBV12-5,TRBD1,TRBJ2-2,few
CASSYSSGGDKETQYF,TGTGCCAGCAGTTACTCAAGCGGGGGGGACAAAGAGACCCAGTACTTC,TRBV6-2/TRBV6-3,TRBD2,TRBJ2-5,-
CASSPPGGPYNSPLHF,TGTGCCAGCAGCCCCCCGGGAGGGCCCTATAATTCACCCCTCCACTTT,TRBV5-6,-,TRBJ1-6,-
CAISGVQLNNEQFF,TGTGCCATCAGTGGAGTACAGCTCAATAATGAGCAGTTCTTC,TRBV10-3,-,TRBJ2-1,few
CASSKTGGINEQYF,TGTGCCAGCAGCAAGACAGGGGGTATCAACGAGCAGTACTTC,TRBV11-1,TRBD1,TRBJ2-7,-
CASSVGTGSGAYEQYF,TGTGCCAGCAGCGTTGGGACGGGAAGCGGGGCCTACGAGCAGTACTTC,TRBV9,TRBD2,TRBJ2-7,-
CSVVMGQGYGYTF,TGCAGCGTTGTTATGGGACAGGGGTATGGCTACACCTTC,TRBV29-1,TRBD1,TRBJ1-2,-
CASSPTGLNTEAFF,TGCGCCAGCAGTCCGACAGGCCTGAACACTGAAGCTTTCTTT,TRBV4-1,-,TRBJ1-1,-
CASSEYPNEQFF,TGTGCCAGCAGCGAGTACCCCAATGAGCAGTTCTTC,TRBV3-1/TRBV3-2,-,TRBJ2-1,-
CASSSLTGENSPLHF,TGTGCCAGCAGCTCCCTGACAGGGGAGAATTCACCCCTCCACTTT,TRBV7-8,TRBD1,TRBJ1-6,-
CASSLATGGSHEQYF,TGTGCCAGCAGCTTGGCAACAGGGGGCTCGCACGAGCAGTACTTC,TRBV5-4,TRBD1,TRBJ2-7,-
CASSQETGKVETQYF,TGTGCCAGCAGCCAAGAAACAGGAAAAGTAGAGACCCAGTACTTC,TRBV14,-,TRBJ2-5,-
CATRTGANEQFF,TGTGCCACCAGAACAGGGGCCAATGAGCAGTTCTTC,TRBV24-1,TRBD1,TRBJ2-1,-
CASSWDRESYGYTF,TGTGCCAGCAGCTGGGACAGGGAGAGCTATGGCTACACCTTC,TRBV7-8,TRBD1,TRBJ1-2,once
CASSLDAGPDEQFF,TGTGCCAGCAGCTTAGACGCGGGACCGGATGAGCAGTTCTTC,TRBV7-6,-,TRBJ2-1,-
CAISESGQGTGNTIYF,TGTGCCATCAGTGAGTCGGGACAGGGCACTGGAAACACCATATATTTT,TRBV10-3,TRBD1,TRBJ1-3,-
CASSTGTGYGYTF,TGTGCCAGCAGTACCGGGACAGGCTATGGCTACACCTTC,TRBV6-4,TRBD1,TRBJ1-2,-
CASSRPDWTAGYTF,TGTGCCAGTAGTCGACCCGACTGGACAGCTGGCTACACCTTC,TRBV19,-,TRBJ1-2,-
CASSQVQIQGAAQETQYF,TGCGCCAGCAGCCAAGTTCAGATTCAAGGGGCAGCCCAAGAGACCCAGTACTTC,TRBV4-3,-,TRBJ2-5,few
CASSLGPRELFF,TGTGCCAGCAGCTTAGGGCCAAGGGAGCTGTTTTTT,TRBV11-3,-,TRBJ2-2,once
CASSRGTAFATNEKLFF,TGTGCCAGCAGCCGTGGGACAGCCTTTGCAACTAATGAAAAACTGTTTTTT,TRBV28,TRBD1,TRBJ1-4,-
CASSQEPPDRGGTQYF,TGTGCCAGCAGCCAAGAACCTCCTGACAGGGGCGGAACGCAGTATTTT,TRBV3-1/TRBV3-2,TRBD1,TRBJ2-3,-
CASSPETRGSYEQYF,TGTGCCAGCTCACCAGAGACCAGGGGGTCCTACGAGCAGTACTTC,TRBV18,TRBD1,TRBJ2-7,-
CASSVLAGGPNEQYF,TGTGCCAGCAGTGTTCTAGCGGGAGGGCCCAACGAGCAGTACTTC,TRBV2,TRBD2,TRBJ2-7,-
CANREGQGGQPQHF,TGTGCCAACAGGGAAGGACAGGGTGGTCAGCCCCAGCATTTT,TRBV6-1,TRBD1,TRBJ1-5,once
CASSQGLAEAANTGELFF,TGTGCCAGCAGCCAGGGACTAGCGGAGGCGGCGAACACCGGGGAGCTGTTTTTT,TRBV3-1/TRBV3-2,TRBD2,TRBJ2-2,many
CASSGGQGPNYGYTF,TGTGCCAGCAGTGGTGGACAGGGTCCAAACTATGGCTACACCTTC,TRBV6-4,TRBD1,TRBJ1-2,-
CASGPGQGSNYGYTF,TGTGCCAGCGGCCCGGGACAGGGTTCAAACTATGGCTACACCTTC,TRBV13,TRBD1,TRBJ1-2,-
CSVNIAGGSWNEQFF,TGCAGCGTCAATATAGCGGGAGGTTCCTGGAATGAGCAGTTCTTC,TRBV29-1,TRBD2,TRBJ2-1,-
CASSLDVRGYTF,TGTGCCAGCAGCTTAGATGTTAGAGGCTACACCTTC,TRBV11-3,-,TRBJ1-2,-
CASSLYGELFF,TGTGCCAGCAGCTTATACGGGGAGCTGTTTTTT,TRBV5-4,-,TRBJ2-2,-
CASSPLAGWAGELFF,TGTGCCAGTAGTCCCCTCGCGGGATGGGCCGGGGAGCTGTTTTTT,TRBV19,-,TRBJ2-2,-
CASSPSALAGVGEQFF,TGCGCCAGCAGCCCCTCGGCTCTAGCGGGAGTTGGTGAGCAGTTCTTC,TRBV10-2,TRBD2,TRBJ2-1,-
CASSPERTGPGYTF,TGTGCCAGCAGCCCAGAGAGGACAGGCCCTGGCTACACCTTC,TRBV3-1/TRBV3-2,TRBD1,TRBJ1-2,-
CASSVGTSGTGELFF,TGTGCCAGCAGCGTAGGGACCAGCGGCACCGGGGAGCTGTTTTTT,TRBV9,-,TRBJ2-2,-
CASSLGSGRLETQYF,TGTGCCAGCAGTTTAGGTTCAGGGCGCCTAGAGACCCAGTACTTC,TRBV27,-,TRBJ2-5,-
CASSDRQGAEQFF,TGTGCCAGCAGTGACAGACAGGGGGCCGAGCAGTTCTTC,TRBV6-1,TRBD1,TRBJ2-1,-
CASSHRQIGPTEAFF,TGTGCCAGCAGCCATCGACAGATAGGGCCCACTGAAGCTTTCTTT,TRBV14,-,TRBJ1-1,once
CATSSAGWTGELFF,TGTGCCACCAGCAGCGCAGGGTGGACCGGGGAGCTGTTTTTT,TRBV15,-,TRBJ2-2,-
CASSPWDGTAYEQYF,TGTGCCAGCTCACCATGGGATGGGACAGCCTACGAGCAGTACTTC,TRBV18,TRBD1,TRBJ2-7,-
CASSPLGAGENIQYF,TGTGCCAGCAGCCCTCTGGGAGCGGGAGAAAACATTCAGTACTTC,TRBV28,TRBD2,TRBJ2-4,-
CASDGAGDLPDTQYF,TGTGCTAGTGACGGAGCGGGAGATCTCCCAGATACGCAGTATTTT,TRBV12-5,TRBD2,TRBJ2-3,-
CASSLSVSYEQYF,TGTGCCAGCAGTTTATCTGTCTCCTACGAGCAGTACTTC,TRBV6-5,-,TRBJ2-7,-
CATSDRATRDRAATQYF,TGTGCCACCAGTGATCGCGCGACCCGGGACAGGGCTGCTACGCAGTATTTT,TRBV24-1,TRBD1,TRBJ2-3,-
CASSSLGEWTGGIAEAFF,TGTGCCAGCAGCTCTTTGGGTGAATGGACAGGGGGCATAGCTGAAGCTTTCTTT,TRBV7-3,TRBD1,TRBJ1-1,-